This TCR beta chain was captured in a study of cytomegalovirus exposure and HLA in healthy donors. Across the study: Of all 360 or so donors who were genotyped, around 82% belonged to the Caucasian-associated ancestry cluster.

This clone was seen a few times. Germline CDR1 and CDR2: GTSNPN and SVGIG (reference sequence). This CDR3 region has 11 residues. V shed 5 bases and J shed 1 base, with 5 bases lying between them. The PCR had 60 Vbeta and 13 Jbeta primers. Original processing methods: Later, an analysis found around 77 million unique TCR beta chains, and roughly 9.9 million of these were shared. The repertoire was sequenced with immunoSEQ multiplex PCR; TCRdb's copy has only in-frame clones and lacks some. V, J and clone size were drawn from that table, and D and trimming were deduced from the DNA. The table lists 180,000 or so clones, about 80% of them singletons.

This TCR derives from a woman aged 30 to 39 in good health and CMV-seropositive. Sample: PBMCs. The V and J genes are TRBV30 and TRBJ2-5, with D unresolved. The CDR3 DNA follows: TGTGCCTGGGGGCTCCAAGAGACCCAGTACTTC. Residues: CAWGLQETQYF.